The 13 T cell receptor beta chains listed next were all sequenced from one sample in a study of T-cell memory formation after mild COVID-19. Using its own MiXCR run on the 5' RACE reads, TCRdb lists one record per CDR3 protein. The sample lists around 65,000 distinct CDR3 sequences; about a tenth were seen once. The sequencing sample was made of PBMCs or a T cell subset sorted from them (not recorded which). The receptors originated from a man aged 18 to 35 who had mild COVID-19 (a few samples of this study predate the infection). Cell type and time point are not known.

J is TRBJ1-1 and V is TRBV29-1; D possibly corresponds to TRBD1 (5 bases). This CDR3 comprises 14 residues. CDR1 SQVTM and CDR2 ANQGSEA come from the germline V gene. V was clipped by 5 bases and J by 0 bases, with 13 bases between them. CDR3 nucleotides: TGCAGCGTTATCAGGGTCGGGGTGAACACTGAAGCTTTCTTT. Its translation: CSVIRVGVNTEAFF.

The sample holds a few counts of this clonotype. The chain links TRBV6-1 to TRBJ2-5; D remains ambiguous. V lost 0 bases and J 0 bases, leaving 11 bases between the germline ends. Germline CDR1 MNHNS, CDR2 SASEGT. The CDR3 is 16 amino acids. CDR3 protein: CASSEAGRAYQETQYF. The DNA of the CDR3 is TGTGCCAGCAGTGAAGCGGGAAGGGCGTACCAAGAGACCCAGTACTTC.

The chain carries TRBV28 and TRBJ1-6; possible D gene TRBD1, 5 bases. From germline, CDR1 is MDHEN and CDR2 SYDVKM. V dropped 6 bases and J dropped 7 bases, with 16 bases sitting between them. This CDR3 contains 15 residues. CDR3 region: CASRLEGRANSPLHF. The CDR3 DNA sequence: TGTGCCAGCAGGCTGGAGGGGAGGGCAAATTCACCCCTCCACTTT.

This clonotype was picked up a small number of times. This rearrangement joins TRBV7-2 to TRBJ1-5, with D possibly TRBD1 on 6 matching bases. The CDR3 loop spans 16 amino acids. Germline CDR1 reads SGHTA; CDR2 reads FQGNSA. V lost 1 base and J lost 3, with 13 bases in between. The CDR3 bases are TGTGCCAGCAGCTTAGGAGGGGGTCCGGCCAATCAGCCCCAGCATTTT. It encodes CASSLGGGPANQPQHF.

This clonotype was seen at least ten times. CDR3 amino acids: CASSLTEKGYNEQFF. CDR3 coding DNA: TGCGCCAGCAGCCTGACAGAGAAGGGCTACAATGAGCAGTTCTTC. The V gene is TRBV5-1, the J gene TRBJ2-1; D possibly corresponds to TRBD1 (5 bases). The V gene lost 4 bases and the J gene lost 3 bases, with 14 bases spanning the gap. Germline CDR1 reads SGHRS; CDR2 reads YFSETQ. CDR3 length: 15 amino acids.

In this sample, this clonotype turned up many times. The chain uses TRBV11-2 and TRBJ2-7, with D possibly TRBD2 on 6 matching bases. The CDR3 extends over 15 amino acids. Germline values: CDR1 SGHAT, CDR2 FQNNGV. The V and J ends lost 3 bases and 1 base respectively, with 13 bases between them. The CDR3 loop reads CASSFSRGSSYEQYF. The CDR3 region has the DNA TGTGCCAGCAGCTTCTCCCGGGGGTCGTCCTACGAGCAGTACTTC.

The V gene is TRBV20-1, the J gene TRBJ1-5; D is ambiguous. CDR3 length: 12 residues. Trimming took 0 bases from V and 7 from J, leaving 7 bases between them. Per germline, CDR1 DFQATT and CDR2 SNEGSKA (reference sequence). As DNA, the CDR3 is TGCAGTGCTAGAGATGGAAACCAGCCCCAGCATTTT. Its protein is CSARDGNQPQHF.

This clonotype was seen a handful of times. The chain combines TRBV7-2 with TRBJ1-1; D is ambiguous. Germline CDR1 is SGHTA and CDR2 is FQGNSA. Trimming removed 4 bases at V and 1 base at J, with 13 bases between. The CDR3 contains 15 residues. The CDR3 region has the DNA TGTGCCAGCAGCTCGTTAGGAGGTGGGAACACTGAAGCTTTCTTT. Translation: CASSSLGGGNTEAFF. The whole variable domain, remainder taken from reference TRBV7-2 and TRBJ1-1, is GAGVSQSPSNKVTEKGKDVELRCDPISGHTALYWYRQSLGQGLEFLIYFQGNSAPDKSGLPSDRFSAERTGGSVSTLTIQRTQQEDSAVYLCASSSLGGGNTEAFFGQGTRLTVV.

This sequence joins TRBV7-2 and TRBJ2-1; D may match TRBD1 or TRBD2 (6 bases each). Germline values: CDR1 SGHTA, CDR2 FQGNSA. This CDR3 region has 13 residues. The germline V and J ends were trimmed by 5 bases and 10 bases, with 15 bases remaining between them. CDR3 bases: TGTGCCAGCAGCAGAATAGGGGGAGGAGAGCAGTTCTTC. Its protein product is CASSRIGGGEQFF.

Many counts were recorded for this clonotype. CDR3 in DNA: TGTGCCACCAGTGATTCCGCGGGCGGGGGGGAGACCCAGTACTTC. Protein product: CATSDSAGGGETQYF. The chain has TRBV24-1 and TRBJ2-5, with 8 bases lining up with TRBD2. There are 15 residues in the CDR3. Germline trimming cut 2 bases from V and 5 bases from J; bases unmatched to any gene: 6. Germline-derived CDR1 and CDR2 are KGHDR and SFDVKD.

There are a few counts of this clonotype. The rearrangement links TRBV20-1 to TRBJ1-1; no clear D. V lost 0 bases and J lost 5, with 16 bases in between. In germline, CDR1 is DFQATT, CDR2 SNEGSKA (reference sequence). This CDR3 spans 15 amino acids. The CDR3 loop reads CSAREGSSGGTEAFF. The CDR3 DNA is TGCAGTGCTAGAGAAGGGTCCTCGGGAGGGACTGAAGCTTTCTTT.

This clonotype was seen more than once but under ten times. This chain links TRBV12-3 or TRBV12-4 with TRBJ2-3; D tentatively reads TRBD1 or TRBD2 (6 bases each). This CDR3 has 15 amino acids. With 3 bases removed from V and 1 base from J, the gap between germline ends came to 11 bases. The CDR3 DNA sequence: TGTGCCAGCAGTTTTTTGAGGGGGGGCACAGATACGCAGTATTTT. Its protein product is CASSFLRGGTDTQYF.

J is TRBJ1-1 and V is TRBV4-1, with TRBD1 identical over 9 bases. Germline V gives CDR1 MGHRA, CDR2 YSYEKL. V dropped 4 bases and J dropped 4; count of bases not matched to a gene: 7. The CDR3 length is 15 residues. This CDR3 is CASSPTGTGTTEAFF. CDR3 bases: TGCGCCAGCAGCCCAACGGGGACAGGGACCACTGAAGCTTTCTTT.